This TCR beta chain came from a study of beta chain features in type 1 diabetes. A remark on this clone: What it binds is unknown.

Findings and caveats of the study: The naive, central memory and Treg TCRB repertoires showed an apparent similarity that was greater among patients than among healthy donors. PCR might favor shorter templates, equally in patients and controls.

Once sorted, every population was more than 98% pure. The investigators reverse transcribed all of the isolated RNA, so they sequenced expressed TCRB transcripts. This table comes from immunoSEQ multiplex PCR, and its TCRdb copy is limited to in-frame clones, with some not included. The sample includes approximately 38,000 clones, 64% seen only once; the top ten take 2% to 2.5%. The CDR3 runs 16 residues. J lost 1 base, V lost 7 bases, and 10 bases had no gene match. Germline CDR1 and CDR2: ENHRY and SYGVKD. This clonotype was sampled from a woman aged 25-40 years in good health. The sample was Tregs from blood. The V call is TRBV10-3, the J call TRBJ1-1, with TRBD1 matching 9 bases. In DNA form, the CDR3 reads TGTGCCATCAAGAGACAGGGGGAAGATCGGAACACTGAAGCTTTCTTT. Amino acid sequence: CAIKRQGEDRNTEAFF.